The present T cell receptor (beta chain) was sequenced within a study of T cell responses to AZD1222 COVID-19 vaccine. The CDR3 is 12 residues long. Between the trimmed V and J ends, which lost 0 bases and 5 bases, there was a span of 5 bases. TCRdb keeps only in-frame clones here, not all; method: immunoSEQ multiplex PCR. The sample shows more than 95,000 clones, nearly 90% of them seen only once. The clonotype comes from an adult who received the AZD1222 COVID-19 vaccine. The V call is TRBV12-3 or TRBV12-4, the J call TRBJ2-7; D uncertain. Source: peripheral blood, taken 28 days after the second AZD1222 dose. Written as DNA, the CDR3 is TGTGCCAGCAGTTTAGCGAAAGACGAGCAGTACTTC. Translating it yields CASSLAKDEQYF.